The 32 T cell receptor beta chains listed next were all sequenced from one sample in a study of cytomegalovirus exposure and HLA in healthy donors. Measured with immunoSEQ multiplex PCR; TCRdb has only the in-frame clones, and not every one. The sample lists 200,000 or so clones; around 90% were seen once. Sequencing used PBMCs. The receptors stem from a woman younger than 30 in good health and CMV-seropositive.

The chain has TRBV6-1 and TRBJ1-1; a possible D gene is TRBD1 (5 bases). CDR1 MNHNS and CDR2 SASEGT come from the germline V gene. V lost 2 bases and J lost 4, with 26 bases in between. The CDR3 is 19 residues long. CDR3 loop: CASSEPDKRVWEGGTEAFF. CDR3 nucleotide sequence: TGTGCCAGCAGTGAACCGGACAAGAGGGTGTGGGAGGGCGGCACTGAAGCTTTCTTT.

This chain's CDR3 is CASSDCIGGAAKNIQYF. DNA of the CDR3: TGCGCCAGCAGTGATTGTATTGGGGGCGCAGCCAAAAACATTCAGTACTTC. The gene calls are TRBV10-1 and TRBJ2-4, with a tentative D call TRBD1 (6 bases). The CDR3 length is 17 residues. Germline CDR1 reads WNHNN; CDR2 reads SYGVQD (reference sequence). V lost 3 bases and J lost 0, with 15 bases in between.

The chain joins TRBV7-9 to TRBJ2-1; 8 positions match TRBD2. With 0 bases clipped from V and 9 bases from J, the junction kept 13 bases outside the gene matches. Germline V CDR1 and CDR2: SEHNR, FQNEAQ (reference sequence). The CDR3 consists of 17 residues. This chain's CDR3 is CASSLARASGPEIEQFF. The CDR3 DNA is TGTGCCAGCAGCTTAGCCCGGGCTAGCGGGCCAGAGATTGAGCAGTTCTTC.

The CDR3 sequence is CASSVEGGGLAGGSYEQYF. For the CDR3, the DNA is TGTGCCAGCAGCGTAGAAGGAGGGGGACTAGCGGGAGGGAGCTACGAGCAGTACTTC. The chain links TRBV9 to TRBJ2-7; TRBD2 matches 16 bases. The length of the CDR3 is 19 residues. J gave up 3 bases and V 0 bases, and 9 bases lay outside the gene matches. From germline, CDR1 is SGDLS and CDR2 YYNGEE. Supplemented by reference TRBV9 and TRBJ2-7, the full variable domain reads DSGVTQTPKHLITATGQRVTLRCSPRSGDLSVYWYQQSLDQGLQFLIQYYNGEERAKGNILERFSAQQFPDLHSELNLSSLELGDSALYFCASSVEGGGLAGGSYEQYFGPGTRLTVT.

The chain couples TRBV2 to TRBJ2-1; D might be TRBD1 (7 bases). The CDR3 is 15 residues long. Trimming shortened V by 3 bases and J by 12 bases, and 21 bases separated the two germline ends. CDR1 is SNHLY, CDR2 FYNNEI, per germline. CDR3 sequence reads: CASSDTGQGGSRQFF. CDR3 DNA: TGTGCCAGCAGTGATACGGGCCAGGGGGGTTCGAGGCAGTTCTTC.

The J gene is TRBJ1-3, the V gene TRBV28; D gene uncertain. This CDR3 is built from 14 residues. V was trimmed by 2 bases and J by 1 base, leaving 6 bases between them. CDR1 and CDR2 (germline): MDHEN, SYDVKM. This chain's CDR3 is CASSLGSSGNTIYF. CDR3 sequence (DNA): TGTGCCAGCAGTTTAGGCAGTTCTGGAAACACCATATATTTT.

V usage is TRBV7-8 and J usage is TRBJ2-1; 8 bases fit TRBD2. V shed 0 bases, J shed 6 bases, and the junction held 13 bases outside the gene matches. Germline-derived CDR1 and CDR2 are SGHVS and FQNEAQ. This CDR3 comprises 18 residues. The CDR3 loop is CASSLAGLPAGEINEQFF. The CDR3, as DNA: TGTGCCAGCAGCTTAGCGGGTCTTCCAGCGGGAGAAATCAATGAGCAGTTCTTC.

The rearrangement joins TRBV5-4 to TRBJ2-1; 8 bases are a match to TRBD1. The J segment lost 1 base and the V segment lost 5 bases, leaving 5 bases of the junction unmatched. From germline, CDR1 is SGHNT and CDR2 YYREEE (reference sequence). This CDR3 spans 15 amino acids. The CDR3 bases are TGTGCCAGCAGGTACGACAGGGGATCCTACAATGAGCAGTTCTTC. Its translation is CASRYDRGSYNEQFF. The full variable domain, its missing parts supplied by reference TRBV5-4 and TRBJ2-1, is ETGVTQSPTHLIKTRGQQVTLRCSSQSGHNTVSWYQQALGQGPQFIFQYYREEENGRGNFPPRFSGLQFPNYSSELNVNALELDDSALYLCASRYDRGSYNEQFFGPGTRLTVL.

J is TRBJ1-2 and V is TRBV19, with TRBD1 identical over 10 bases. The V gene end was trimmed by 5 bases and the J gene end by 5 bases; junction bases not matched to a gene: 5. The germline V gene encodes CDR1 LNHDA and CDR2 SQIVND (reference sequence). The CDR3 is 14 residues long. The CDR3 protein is CASSAADRGYGYTF. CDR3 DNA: TGTGCCAGTAGTGCCGCGGACAGGGGGTATGGCTACACCTTC. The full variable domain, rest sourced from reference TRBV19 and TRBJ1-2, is DGGITQSPKYLFRKEGQNVTLSCEQNLNHDAMYWYRQDPGQGLRLIYYSQIVNDFQKGDIAEGYSVSREKKESFPLTVTSAQKNPTAFYLCASSAADRGYGYTFGSGTRLTVV.

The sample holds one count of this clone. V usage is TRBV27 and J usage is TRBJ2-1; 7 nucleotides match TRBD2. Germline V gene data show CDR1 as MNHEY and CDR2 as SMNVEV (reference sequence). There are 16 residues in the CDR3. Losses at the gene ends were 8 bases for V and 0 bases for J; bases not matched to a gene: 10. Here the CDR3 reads CASRLTRGSSYNEQFF. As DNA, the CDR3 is TGTGCCAGCCGTCTCACGCGGGGGAGCTCCTACAATGAGCAGTTCTTC.

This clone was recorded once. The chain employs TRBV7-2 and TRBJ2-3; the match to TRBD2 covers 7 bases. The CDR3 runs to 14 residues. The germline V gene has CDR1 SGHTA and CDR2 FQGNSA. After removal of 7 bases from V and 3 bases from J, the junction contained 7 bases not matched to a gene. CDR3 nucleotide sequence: TGTGCCAGCAAGCCTCTAGCGGCGACAGATACGCAGTATTTT. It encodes CASKPLAATDTQYF.

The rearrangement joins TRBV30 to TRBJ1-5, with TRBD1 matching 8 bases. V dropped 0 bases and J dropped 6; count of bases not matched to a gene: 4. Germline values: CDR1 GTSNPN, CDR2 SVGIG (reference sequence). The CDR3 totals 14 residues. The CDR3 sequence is CAWSVGQGAQPQHF. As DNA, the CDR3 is TGTGCCTGGAGTGTCGGACAGGGCGCTCAGCCCCAGCATTTT.

The CDR3 region has the DNA TGTGCCAGCAGCGTTACTAGCGGCTACGAGCAGTACTTC. Translating it yields CASSVTSGYEQYF. The genes are TRBV9 and TRBJ2-7; 8 bases fit TRBD2. This CDR3 has 13 amino acids. CDR1 is SGDLS and CDR2 is YYNGEE in the germline V gene. V was pared by 2 bases and J by 3 bases, with 1 base of the junction left unmatched.

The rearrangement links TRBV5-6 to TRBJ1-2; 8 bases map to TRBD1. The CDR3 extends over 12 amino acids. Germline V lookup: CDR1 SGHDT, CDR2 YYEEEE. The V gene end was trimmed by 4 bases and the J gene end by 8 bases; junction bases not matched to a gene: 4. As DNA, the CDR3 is TGTGCCAGCAGCAGGGACAGGTTCGGCTACACCTTC. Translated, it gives CASSRDRFGYTF.

CDR3 nucleotide sequence: TGTGCCAGCAGCTCGGGGGTTCAAGCGGATACGCAGTATTTT. Translating it yields CASSSGVQADTQYF. The V and J genes are TRBV11-1 and TRBJ2-3; TRBD2 is a possible D gene (6 bases). This CDR3 is 14 amino acids long. Germline CDR1 and CDR2: SGHAT and FQDESV (reference sequence). V gave up 4 bases and J gave up 6 bases, with 14 bases separating them.

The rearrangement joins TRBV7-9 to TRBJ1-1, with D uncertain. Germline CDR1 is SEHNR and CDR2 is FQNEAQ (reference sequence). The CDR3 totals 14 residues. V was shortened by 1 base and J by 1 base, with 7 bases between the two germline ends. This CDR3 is CASSLGSTNTEAFF. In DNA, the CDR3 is TGTGCCAGCAGCTTAGGGAGTACGAACACTGAAGCTTTCTTT. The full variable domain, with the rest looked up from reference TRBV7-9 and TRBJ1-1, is DTGVSQNPRHKITKRGQNVTFRCDPISEHNRLYWYRQTLGQGPEFLTYFQNEAQLEKSRLLSDRFSAERPKGSFSTLEIQRTEQGDSAMYLCASSLGSTNTEAFFGQGTRLTVV.

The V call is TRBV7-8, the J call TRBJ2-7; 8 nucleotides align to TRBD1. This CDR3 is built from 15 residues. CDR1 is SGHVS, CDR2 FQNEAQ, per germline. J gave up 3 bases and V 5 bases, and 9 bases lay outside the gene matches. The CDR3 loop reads CASSLKRTGRYEQYF. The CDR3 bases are TGTGCCAGCAGCCTTAAGCGGACAGGGCGCTACGAGCAGTACTTC.

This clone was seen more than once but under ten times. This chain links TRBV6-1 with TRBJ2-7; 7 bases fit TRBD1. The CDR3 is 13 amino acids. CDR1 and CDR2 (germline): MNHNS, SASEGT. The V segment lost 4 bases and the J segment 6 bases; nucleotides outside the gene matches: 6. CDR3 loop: CASSARQGGEQYF. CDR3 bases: TGTGCCAGCAGTGCCCGACAGGGCGGCGAGCAGTACTTC.

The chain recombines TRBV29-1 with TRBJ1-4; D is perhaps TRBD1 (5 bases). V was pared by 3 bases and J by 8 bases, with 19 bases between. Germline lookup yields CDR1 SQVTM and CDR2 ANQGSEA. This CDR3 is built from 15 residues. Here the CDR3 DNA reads TGCAGCGTTGACAGTCGTGGGGGTAGCGGAGAAAAACTGTTTTTT. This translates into CSVDSRGGSGEKLFF.

This CDR3 reads CASSALVAGELFF. The CDR3 region has the DNA TGTGCCAGCAGTGCCCTAGTTGCCGGGGAGCTGTTTTTT. V is TRBV25-1 and J is TRBJ2-2; no clear D gene. This CDR3 contains 13 residues. V lost 4 bases and J 6 bases, leaving 9 bases between the germline ends. Per the germline V gene, CDR1 is MGHDK and CDR2 is SYGVNS.

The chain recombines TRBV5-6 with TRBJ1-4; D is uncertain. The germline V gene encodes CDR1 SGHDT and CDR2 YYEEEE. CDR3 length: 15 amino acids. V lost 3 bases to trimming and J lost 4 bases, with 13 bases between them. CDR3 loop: CASSSLDRGNEKLFF. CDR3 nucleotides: TGTGCCAGCAGCTCCCTAGATCGGGGTAATGAAAAACTGTTTTTT. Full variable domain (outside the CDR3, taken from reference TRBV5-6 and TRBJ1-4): DAGVTQSPTHLIKTRGQQVTLRCSPKSGHDTVSWYQQALGQGPQFIFQYYEEEERQRGNFPDRFSGHQFPNYSSELNVNALLLGDSALYLCASSSLDRGNEKLFFGSGTQLSVL.

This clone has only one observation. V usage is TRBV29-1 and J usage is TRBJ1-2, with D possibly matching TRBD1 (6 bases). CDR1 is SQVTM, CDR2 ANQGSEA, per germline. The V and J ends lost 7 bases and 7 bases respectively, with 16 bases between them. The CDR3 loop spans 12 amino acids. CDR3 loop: CSAYREVGGYTF. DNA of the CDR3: TGCAGCGCCTACAGGGAAGTGGGTGGCTACACCTTC.

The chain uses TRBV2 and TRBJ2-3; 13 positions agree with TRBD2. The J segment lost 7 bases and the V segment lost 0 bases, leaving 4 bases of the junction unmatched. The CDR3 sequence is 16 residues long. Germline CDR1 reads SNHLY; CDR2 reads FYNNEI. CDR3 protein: CASSEAGTSGKNTQYF. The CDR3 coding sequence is TGTGCCAGCAGTGAAGCCGGGACTAGCGGGAAAAATACGCAGTATTTT.

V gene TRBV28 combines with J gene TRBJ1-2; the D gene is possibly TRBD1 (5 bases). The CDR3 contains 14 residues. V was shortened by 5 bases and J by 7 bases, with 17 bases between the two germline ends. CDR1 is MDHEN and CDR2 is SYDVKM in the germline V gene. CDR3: CASSRRADASGYTF. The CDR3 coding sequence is TGTGCCAGCAGTCGCAGGGCGGATGCCTCTGGCTACACCTTC.

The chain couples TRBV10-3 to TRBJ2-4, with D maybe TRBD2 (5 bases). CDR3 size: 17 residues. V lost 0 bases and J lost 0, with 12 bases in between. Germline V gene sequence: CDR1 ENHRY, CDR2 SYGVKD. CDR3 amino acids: CAISESEADQAKNIQYF. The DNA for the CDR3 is TGTGCCATCAGTGAGTCTGAAGCGGATCAAGCCAAAAACATTCAGTACTTC.

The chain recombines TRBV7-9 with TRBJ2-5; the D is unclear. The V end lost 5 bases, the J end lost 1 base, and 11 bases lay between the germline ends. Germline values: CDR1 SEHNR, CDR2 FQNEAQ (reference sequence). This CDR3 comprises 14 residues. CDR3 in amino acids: CASSPQDVQETQYF. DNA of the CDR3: TGTGCCAGCAGCCCGCAGGATGTCCAAGAGACCCAGTACTTC.

DNA of the CDR3: TGTGCCAGCAGCCAAGGGACTGTGGGGACCCAGTACTTC. Translated: CASSQGTVGTQYF. The chain uses TRBV14 and TRBJ2-5, with D perhaps TRBD2 (5 bases). The CDR3 runs to 13 residues. V lost 1 base and J lost 7, with 10 bases in between. From germline, CDR1 is SGHDN and CDR2 FVKESK.

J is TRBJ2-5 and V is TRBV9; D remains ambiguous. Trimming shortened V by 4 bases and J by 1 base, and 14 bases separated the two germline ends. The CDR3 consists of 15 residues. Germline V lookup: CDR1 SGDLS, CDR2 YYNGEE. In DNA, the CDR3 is TGTGCCAGCAGCTCCGTCGCCGTCGGCCAAGAGACCCAGTACTTC. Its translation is CASSSVAVGQETQYF.

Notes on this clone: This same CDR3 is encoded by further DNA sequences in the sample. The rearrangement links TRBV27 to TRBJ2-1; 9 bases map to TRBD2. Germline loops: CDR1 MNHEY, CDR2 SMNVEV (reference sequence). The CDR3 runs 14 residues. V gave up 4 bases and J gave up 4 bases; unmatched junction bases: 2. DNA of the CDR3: TGTGCCAGCAGTTCTAGCGGGACTTACAATGAGCAGTTCTTC. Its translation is CASSSSGTYNEQFF.

This CDR3 is CALKESGRGSGNTIYF. The DNA for the CDR3 is TGTGCGCTCAAGGAGTCCGGCAGGGGCTCTGGAAACACCATATATTTT. The chain employs TRBV2 and TRBJ1-3; tentatively, D is TRBD1 (6 bases). From germline, CDR1 is SNHLY and CDR2 FYNNEI. This CDR3 region has 16 residues.

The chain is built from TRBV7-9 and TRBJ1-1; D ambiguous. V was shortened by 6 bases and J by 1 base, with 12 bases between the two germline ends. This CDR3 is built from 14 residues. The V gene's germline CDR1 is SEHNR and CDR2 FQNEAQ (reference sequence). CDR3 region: CASREGRKNTEAFF. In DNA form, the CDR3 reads TGTGCCAGCAGGGAGGGAAGGAAGAACACTGAAGCTTTCTTT.

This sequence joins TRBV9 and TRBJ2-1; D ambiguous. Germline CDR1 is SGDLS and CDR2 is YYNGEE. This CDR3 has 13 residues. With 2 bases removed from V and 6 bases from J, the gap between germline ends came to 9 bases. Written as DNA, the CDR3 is TGTGCCAGCAGCGTGAGCCCCGGCAATGAGCAGTTCTTC. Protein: CASSVSPGNEQFF.